The source of this TCR beta chain is a study of T-cell memory formation after mild COVID-19. In the study overall: Each donor largely had its own TCR clusters. Overall study findings and caveats: Memory from before infection featured some responding clones, which suggests cross-reactive memory joined. CD4+ contracting clones were mainly CM and EM; CD8+ ones, EMRA.

TCRdb fed the 5' RACE reads into MiXCR, producing one record per CDR3 protein. The sample contains around 60,000 distinct CDR3 sequences, over 7.5% of which appear only once. There are 15 residues in the CDR3. CDR1 is SGHKS, CDR2 YYEKEE, per germline (reference sequence). With 4 bases removed from V and 2 bases from J, the gap between germline ends came to 15 bases. This clonotype was observed many times. What it binds is unknown. V and J are TRBV5-5 and TRBJ1-1, with no clear D. This clonotype originated in a man aged 18 to 30 who had mild COVID-19 (a few samples of this study predate the infection). Cell type and time point are not known. Sequenced input: PBMCs or a T cell subset sorted from them (not recorded which). The CDR3 DNA follows: TGTGCCAGCAGCCTTGTTGGGCTGCCTAACACTGAAGCTTTCTTT. It specifies CASSLVGLPNTEAFF.